These 17 T cell receptor beta chains were sequenced from one sample in a study of regulatory T cells in long-lasting Graves disease. Investigators prepared the TCR beta libraries by applying iRepertoire HTBI primers and Arm-PCR of CDR3 regions. From the multiplex PCR reads, TCRdb called clonotypes with MiXCR, one entry per CDR3 protein. The profile shows 500,000 or so distinct CDR3 sequences, less than 15% of them singletons. Time point described: newly diagnosed GD, antithyroid drugs for less than 3 months. PBMC RNA was the source of the TCR library. The same sample was also used in a study of T cells in Graves' hyperthyroidism and ophthalmopathy.

This specimen consisted of peripheral blood mononuclear cells (PBMCs), obtained at new diagnosis, from a patient treated with antithyroid drugs. The receptors shown here come from a woman aged 45 to 65 with Graves disease.

The chain employs TRBV9 and TRBJ2-1, with 9 bases that match TRBD2. Germline V CDR1 and CDR2: SGDLS, YYNGEE. The CDR3 is 16 residues long. V lost 4 bases to trimming and J lost 6 bases; unmatched junction nucleotides: 11. CDR3 nucleotide sequence: TGTGCCAGCAGCCTCTCAGGAGCGGGAGGATCCAATGAGCAGTTCTTC. Amino acids: CASSLSGAGGSNEQFF.

This clonotype was seen repeatedly, ten times or more. The chain joins TRBV18 to TRBJ1-1; D might be TRBD1 (5 bases). The CDR3 is 17 residues long. Deletions cut 2 bases from V and 1 base from J, with 17 bases between. Germline-derived CDR1 and CDR2 are KGHSH and LQKENI. Here the CDR3 reads CASSPSEGTFTNTEAFF. Here the CDR3 DNA reads TGTGCCAGCTCACCATCGGAGGGGACCTTTACGAACACTGAAGCTTTCTTT.

In this sample, this clonotype turned up many times. The V gene is TRBV11-1, the J gene TRBJ1-1; D is unresolved. V lost 4 bases to trimming and J lost 0 bases, with 9 bases between them. This CDR3 contains 14 residues. CDR1 and CDR2 (germline): SGHAT, FQDESV (reference sequence). CDR3 residues: CASSSRLVNTEAFF. DNA for the CDR3: TGTGCCAGCAGCTCGAGACTTGTGAACACTGAAGCTTTCTTT. The full variable domain, rest sourced from reference TRBV11-1 and TRBJ1-1, is EAEVAQSPRYKITEKSQAVAFWCDPISGHATLYWYRQILGQGPELLVQFQDESVVDDSQLPKDRFSAERLKGVDSTLKIQPAELGDSAMYLCASSSRLVNTEAFFGQGTRLTVV.

This clonotype was seen more than once but under ten times. The rearrangement uses TRBV4-1 and TRBJ2-4, with 7 bases aligning to TRBD2. The trim removed 0 bases at V and 10 bases at J, leaving 6 bases unmatched. Germline V gene data show CDR1 as MGHRA and CDR2 as YSYEKL. This CDR3 spans 14 amino acids. The CDR3 region is CASSQEVRSGIQYF. In DNA, the CDR3 is TGCGCCAGCAGCCAAGAAGTTCGTAGCGGGATTCAGTACTTC.

This clonotype was seen a few times. This sequence joins TRBV12-3 or TRBV12-4 and TRBJ2-7, with 13 bases that match TRBD2. V was clipped by 6 bases and J by 0 bases; unmatched bases: 5. The CDR3 covers 16 residues. The CDR3 nucleotides read TGTGCCAGCAGAGGGACTAGCGGGGTAAGCTCCTACGAGCAGTACTTC. Protein product: CASRGTSGVSSYEQYF.

This clonotype was counted only a few times. The genes are TRBV30 and TRBJ1-5; 9 nucleotides agree with TRBD1. The length of the CDR3 is 15 residues. The V and J ends lost 1 base and 3 bases, in that order; junction bases with no gene match: 4. The V gene's germline CDR1 is GTSNPN and CDR2 SVGIG (reference sequence). CDR3 in amino acids: CAWSATGGPNQPQHF. The CDR3 DNA sequence: TGTGCCTGGAGTGCGACAGGGGGTCCCAATCAGCCCCAGCATTTT.

This clonotype has ten or more counts. The chain links TRBV2 to TRBJ1-5; 9 bases are shared with TRBD1. The CDR3 is made up of 15 amino acids. The V gene end was trimmed by 6 bases and the J gene end by 4 bases; junction bases not matched to a gene: 7. The V gene's germline CDR1 is SNHLY and CDR2 FYNNEI. CDR3 amino acids: CASSEQGASNQPQHF. CDR3 in DNA: TGTGCCAGCAGCGAACAGGGGGCATCGAATCAGCCCCAGCATTTT.

This clonotype has just a few counts. The V call is TRBV6-2 or TRBV6-3, the J call TRBJ2-7, with 7 bases aligning to TRBD1. Germline CDR1 reads MNHEY; CDR2 reads SVGEGT. J was trimmed by 0 bases and V by 5 bases; bases with no gene match: 7. This CDR3 comprises 15 residues. In DNA, the CDR3 is TGTGCCAGCAGTGCGCTGACAGGGAGCTCCTACGAGCAGTACTTC. Amino acids: CASSALTGSSYEQYF.

Only a few counts were recorded for this clonotype. V usage is TRBV7-8 and J usage is TRBJ2-5; TRBD1 agrees at 8 bases. Germline trimming cut 1 base from V and 5 bases from J; bases unmatched to any gene: 3. This CDR3 region has 14 residues. Germline V lookup: CDR1 SGHVS, CDR2 FQNEAQ. The CDR3 bases are TGTGCCAGCAGCTTAGTGACAGGGGAGGAGACCCAGTACTTC. This gives the protein CASSLVTGEETQYF.

This clonotype showed up many times. The genes are TRBV5-1 and TRBJ2-7; either TRBD1 or TRBD2 may supply D (6 bases each). The V gene lost 4 bases and the J gene lost 4 bases, with 18 bases spanning the gap. CDR3 length equals 15 residues. The germline V gene has CDR1 SGHRS and CDR2 YFSETQ. The CDR3: CASSAGPGHMYEQYF. The CDR3 coding sequence is TGCGCCAGCAGCGCGGGACCGGGACACATGTACGAGCAGTACTTC.

This chain uses TRBV6-6 with TRBJ2-2, with TRBD2 matching over 8 bases. This CDR3 is built from 17 residues. Germline V gene lookup returns CDR1 MNHNY and CDR2 SVGAGI (reference sequence). Losses at the gene ends were 0 bases for V and 4 bases for J; bases not matched to a gene: 7. The CDR3, as DNA: TGTGCCAGCAGTTACTCGCCCAGCGGGAGTGTCACCGGGGAGCTGTTTTTT. It encodes CASSYSPSGSVTGELFF.

This clonotype has a count of ten or more. The genes are TRBV11-1 and TRBJ2-7; D is perhaps TRBD1 (6 bases). The CDR3 consists of 13 residues. Germline loops: CDR1 SGHAT, CDR2 FQDESV (reference sequence). Trimming pared 3 bases from V and 6 bases from J, leaving 12 bases between. The CDR3: CASSFLQGREQYF. The CDR3 DNA is TGTGCCAGCAGCTTTTTACAGGGACGCGAGCAGTACTTC. Full variable domain (outside the CDR3, taken from reference TRBV11-1 and TRBJ2-7): EAEVAQSPRYKITEKSQAVAFWCDPISGHATLYWYRQILGQGPELLVQFQDESVVDDSQLPKDRFSAERLKGVDSTLKIQPAELGDSAMYLCASSFLQGREQYFGPGTRLTVT.

This clonotype has ten or more counts. CDR3 amino acids: CASSLKFSYEQYF. The CDR3 coding sequence is TGTGCCAGCAGTTTAAAGTTCTCCTACGAGCAGTACTTC. The genes are TRBV12-3 or TRBV12-4 and TRBJ2-7; D unclear. V shed 2 bases and J shed 0 bases, with 5 bases lying between them. The CDR3 has 13 residues.

The V call is TRBV27, the J call TRBJ2-7, with D possibly TRBD1 on 6 matching bases. The V gene lost 6 bases and the J gene lost 2 bases, with 23 bases spanning the gap. This CDR3 comprises 17 residues. The germline gives CDR1 MNHEY, CDR2 SMNVEV (reference sequence). In DNA, the CDR3 is TGTGCCAGCAGCGCGTTTAGGGGAAAAGAGGGGGCCTACGAGCAGTACTTC. Protein product: CASSAFRGKEGAYEQYF.

The chain couples TRBV10-3 to TRBJ1-1; TRBD1 might be the D (5 bases). The V end was cut by 8 bases, the J end by 1 base, with 8 bases between. Germline V gives CDR1 ENHRY, CDR2 SYGVKD. CDR3 length: 12 amino acids. CDR3 nucleotide sequence: TGTGCCATCGGGGGGGGGAACACTGAAGCTTTCTTT. It translates to CAIGGGNTEAFF.

This clonotype was seen at least ten times. The chain recombines TRBV6-2 or TRBV6-3 with TRBJ2-5; D unresolved. Germline CDR1 is MNHEY and CDR2 is SVGEGT. The V and J ends lost 0 bases and 6 bases respectively, with 11 bases between them. This CDR3 spans 14 amino acids. CDR3 region: CASSYSYGLKTQYF. In DNA form, the CDR3 reads TGTGCCAGCAGTTACTCATACGGATTAAAGACCCAGTACTTC.

The rearrangement joins TRBV6-1 to TRBJ1-6; D not resolved. This CDR3 comprises 15 residues. Germline V gives CDR1 MNHNS, CDR2 SASEGT. Between the trimmed V and J ends, which lost 5 bases and 6 bases, there was a span of 14 bases. CDR3 bases: TGTGCCAGCAGTCTTTCCGGGCCGTCTAATTCACCCCTCCACTTT. This translates into CASSLSGPSNSPLHF.